This TCR beta chain was identified in a study of blood T cell repertoires in COVID-19. The overall study: Sites across the United States, Italy and Spain contributed samples from acute and convalescent COVID-19. Sources were T cells, B-cell-depleted T cells, or PBMCs; the material itself was cDNA or gDNA.

Germline V gene lookup returns CDR1 MDHEN and CDR2 SYDVKM. V lost 7 bases and J 0 bases, leaving 6 bases between the germline ends. This CDR3 contains 12 residues. This clone turned up a few times. Per the original methods: Nucleated cell counts were estimated from reference gene primer amplification. The assay was immunoSEQ multiplex PCR, and TCRdb's table has in-frame clones only and misses some. The V and J calls and clone size come from that table; D and trimming were worked out from the DNA. The sample contains 40,000 to 60,000 clones, 75% to 85% of which appear only once. The sequenced sample was peripheral blood. The V call is TRBV28, the J call TRBJ1-1; D unresolved. This sequence originates from a human donor in a cohort sampled during active COVID-19. The CDR3 bases are TGTGCCAGCAAGACACTGAACACTGAAGCTTTCTTT. It translates to CASKTLNTEAFF.